The T cell receptor beta chain under discussion was sequenced for a study of OX40 agonist ivuxolimab in advanced cancers. Study-level background: A diagnosis of hepatocellular carcinoma, melanoma, renal cell or head and neck cancer was present in dose-escalation patients.

The table came from immunoSEQ multiplex PCR; TCRdb's copy has only in-frame clones and leaves some out. The sample shows some 58,000 clones, 70% to 90% of them seen only once. Note on this clone: Its antigen is as yet unknown.

Germline values: CDR1 SGHRS, CDR2 YFSETQ. The CDR3 covers 16 residues. V lost 0 bases and J 2 bases, leaving 13 bases between the germline ends. Study-level points and caveats: The mean number of expanded clones was higher in CD8+ T cells than in CD4+.

V is TRBV5-1 and J is TRBJ2-3; tentative D call: TRBD2 (5 bases). Here the sequenced sample was CD4+ or CD8+ T cells sorted from blood, taken in a trial of the OX40 agonist ivuxolimab. This receptor was obtained from an adult with an advanced solid tumor such as melanoma, head and neck, liver or kidney cancer. The CDR3 DNA follows: TGCGCCAGCAGCTTGGCCGGTGGGAGTCACACAGATACGCAGTATTTT. Its translation: CASSLAGGSHTDTQYF. The complete variable domain, with remaining parts taken from reference TRBV5-1 and TRBJ2-3, reads KAGVTQTPRYLIKTRGQQVTLSCSPISGHRSVSWYQQTPGQGLQFLFEYFSETQRNKGNFPGRFSGRQFSNSRSEMNVSTLELGDSALYLCASSLAGGSHTDTQYFGPGTRLTVL.